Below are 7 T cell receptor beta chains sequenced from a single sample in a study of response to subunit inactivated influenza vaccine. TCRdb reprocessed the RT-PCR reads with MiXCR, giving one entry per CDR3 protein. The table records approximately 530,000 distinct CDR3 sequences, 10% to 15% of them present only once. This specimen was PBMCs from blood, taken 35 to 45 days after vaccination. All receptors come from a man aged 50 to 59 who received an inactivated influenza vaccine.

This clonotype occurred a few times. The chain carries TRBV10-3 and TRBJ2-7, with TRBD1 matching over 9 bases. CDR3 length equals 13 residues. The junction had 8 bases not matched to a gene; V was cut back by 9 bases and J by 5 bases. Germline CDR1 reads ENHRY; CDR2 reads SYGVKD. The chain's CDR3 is CAMTAGQGHEQYF. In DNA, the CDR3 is TGTGCCATGACGGCGGGACAGGGCCACGAGCAGTACTTC.

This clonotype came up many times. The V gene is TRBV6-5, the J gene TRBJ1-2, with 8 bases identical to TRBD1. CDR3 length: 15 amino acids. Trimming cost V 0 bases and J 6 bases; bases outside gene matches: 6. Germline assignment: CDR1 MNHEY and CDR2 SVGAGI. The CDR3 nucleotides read TGTGCCAGCAGTTACTCGTCAGGGGGCCTCAATGGCTACACCTTC. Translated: CASSYSSGGLNGYTF.

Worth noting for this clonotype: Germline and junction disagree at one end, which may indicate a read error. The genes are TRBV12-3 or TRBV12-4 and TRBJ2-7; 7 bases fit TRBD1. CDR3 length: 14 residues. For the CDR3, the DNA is TGTGCCAGCAGTCCAGGGACAGCCACCTACGAGCGGTACTTC. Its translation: CASSPGTATYERYF.

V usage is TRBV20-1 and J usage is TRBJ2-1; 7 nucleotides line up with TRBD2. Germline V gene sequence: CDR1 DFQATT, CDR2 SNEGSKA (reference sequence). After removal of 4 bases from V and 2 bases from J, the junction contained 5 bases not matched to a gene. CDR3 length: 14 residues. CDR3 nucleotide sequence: TGCAGTGCTACTGGGCGGGAGACCTACAATGAGCAGTTCTTC. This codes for CSATGRETYNEQFF.

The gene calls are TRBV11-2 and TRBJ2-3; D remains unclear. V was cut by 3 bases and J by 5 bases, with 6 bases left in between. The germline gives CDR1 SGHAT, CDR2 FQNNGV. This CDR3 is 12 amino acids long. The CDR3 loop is CASSFLQDTQYF. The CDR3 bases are TGTGCCAGCAGCTTTCTGCAAGATACGCAGTATTTT. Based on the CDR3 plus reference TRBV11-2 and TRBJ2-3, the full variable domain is EAGVAQSPRYKIIEKRQSVAFWCNPISGHATLYWYQQILGQGPKLLIQFQNNGVVDDSQLPKDRFSAERLKGVDSTLKIQPAKLEDSAVYLCASSFLQDTQYFGPGTRLTVL.

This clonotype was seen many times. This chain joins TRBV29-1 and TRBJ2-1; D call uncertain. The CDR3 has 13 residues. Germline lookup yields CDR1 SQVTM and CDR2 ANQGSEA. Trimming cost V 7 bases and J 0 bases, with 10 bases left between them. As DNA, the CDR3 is TGCAGCGCCACTTGGAGCTCCTACAATGAGCAGTTCTTC. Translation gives CSATWSSYNEQFF.

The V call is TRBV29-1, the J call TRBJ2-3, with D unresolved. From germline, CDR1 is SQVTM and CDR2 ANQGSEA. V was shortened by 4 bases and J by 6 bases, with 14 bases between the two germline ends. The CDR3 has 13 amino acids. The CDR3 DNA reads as TGCAGCGTTGTGGTGGGGATGGGCGATACGCAGTATTTT. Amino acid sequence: CSVVVGMGDTQYF.